These 20 T cell receptor beta chains share one sample of origin, sequenced in a study of shared clonotypes between healthy human individuals. TCRdb's table, derived via immunoSEQ multiplex PCR, lists solely in-frame clones and lacks some. The repertoire holds roughly 2.5 million clones, with approximately 94% as singletons. Sequencing was performed on naive CD4+ T cells sorted from blood. As to subset: CD45RA+ positively selected. The receptors come from a man aged 18 to 30 in good health.

This clone has only one observation. The J gene is TRBJ2-3, the V gene TRBV4-2; the match to TRBD2 covers 11 bases. The CDR3 extends over 17 amino acids. The germline V gene has CDR1 LGHNA and CDR2 YNFKEQ. With 1 base clipped from V and 4 bases from J, the junction kept 7 bases outside the gene matches. The chain's CDR3 is CASSQAPSGGYADTQYF. The DNA for the CDR3 is TGTGCCAGCAGCCAAGCGCCTAGCGGGGGGTATGCAGATACGCAGTATTTT.

J is TRBJ1-5 and V is TRBV5-6, with a weak D call TRBD1 (5 bases). The CDR3 sequence is 16 residues long. Germline assignment: CDR1 SGHDT and CDR2 YYEEEE. V was shortened by 2 bases and J by 4 bases, with 16 bases between the two germline ends. The CDR3 region has the DNA TGTGCCAGCAGCTTTGGTGGTTTCGGGGGAAATCAGCCCCAGCATTTT. As protein: CASSFGGFGGNQPQHF.

Notes on this clone: Within the sample, other DNA sequences also encode this same CDR3. The chain joins TRBV30 to TRBJ2-3; D perhaps matches TRBD1 (5 bases). CDR1 and CDR2 (germline): GTSNPN, SVGIG (reference sequence). Trimming removed 0 bases from V and 4 bases from J, with 8 bases in between. The CDR3 totals 13 residues. In nucleotides, the CDR3 is TGTGCCTGGAGTGTAAGGGGCGCAGATACGCAGTATTTT. Translation: CAWSVRGADTQYF.

The chain is built from TRBV6-5 and TRBJ1-3; D uncertain. V gave up 8 bases and J gave up 7 bases, with 18 bases separating them. Germline V gives CDR1 MNHEY, CDR2 SVGAGI. The CDR3 sequence is 14 residues long. CDR3 sequence (DNA): TGTGCCAGCGTGCCGTCCGGACGCTCGAACACCATATATTTT. Its protein product is CASVPSGRSNTIYF.

Of note for this clone: This sample includes further DNA sequences coding for the same CDR3. The CDR3 spells CASSLTVNYGYTF. In DNA, the CDR3 is TGTGCCAGCAGCCTGACAGTGAACTATGGCTACACCTTC. The chain recombines TRBV7-2 with TRBJ1-2; TRBD1 might be the D (5 bases). Germline V CDR1 and CDR2: SGHTA, FQGNSA. Between the trimmed V and J ends, which lost 5 bases and 2 bases, there was a span of 9 bases. This CDR3 comprises 13 residues.

This clone showed up just once. This sequence joins TRBV6-1 and TRBJ2-3; possibly TRBD2 for D (6 bases). The CDR3 length is 15 residues. The germline V gene has CDR1 MNHNS and CDR2 SASEGT. V shed 8 bases and J shed 6 bases, with 21 bases lying between them. The CDR3 DNA reads as TGTGCCAGCGGGAAAAAGCGGGTAGAGACGGATACGCAGTATTTT. Its translation is CASGKKRVETDTQYF.

The genes are TRBV9 and TRBJ2-3, with D perhaps TRBD2 (5 bases). This CDR3 is built from 14 residues. Looked up from germline, CDR1 is SGDLS and CDR2 is YYNGEE. V dropped 0 bases and J dropped 6 bases, with 11 bases sitting between them. CDR3 sequence: CASSVGRVRDTQYF. The DNA of the CDR3 is TGTGCCAGCAGCGTAGGGCGGGTGAGGGATACGCAGTATTTT.

J is TRBJ2-7 and V is TRBV2; possibly TRBD2 for D (5 bases). This CDR3 region has 12 residues. Germline values: CDR1 SNHLY, CDR2 FYNNEI. The V and J ends lost 10 bases and 2 bases respectively, with 12 bases between them. In DNA form, the CDR3 reads TGTGCCACCCTAGACTATACCTACGAGCAGTACTTC. Translating it yields CATLDYTYEQYF.

The chain recombines TRBV6-5 with TRBJ1-2, with a weak D call TRBD1 (6 bases). This CDR3 region has 14 residues. The germline V and J ends were trimmed by 6 bases and 6 bases, with 17 bases remaining between them. The V gene's germline CDR1 is MNHEY and CDR2 SVGAGI. The CDR3 DNA follows: TGTGCCAGCAGAACTACAGGGCTCGGCGATGGCTACACCTTC. Amino acids: CASRTTGLGDGYTF.

CDR3: CASSLEQGVSGVRETQYF. DNA for the CDR3: TGCGCCAGCAGCTTGGAACAGGGTGTAAGCGGGGTAAGGGAGACCCAGTACTTC. The V call is TRBV5-1, the J call TRBJ2-5, with TRBD2 as a possible D gene (7 bases). The CDR3 consists of 18 residues. Per germline, CDR1 SGHRS and CDR2 YFSETQ. V lost 0 bases and J 5 bases, leaving 23 bases between the germline ends.

This sequence joins TRBV7-2 and TRBJ2-5; 7 bases fit TRBD2. Per germline, CDR1 SGHTA and CDR2 FQGNSA. Trimming took 2 bases from V and 5 from J; bases not matched to a gene: 8. The length of the CDR3 is 15 residues. The CDR3 region has the DNA TGTGCCAGCAGCTTACAGCGGGGCGGTGTGGAGACCCAGTACTTC. Translating gives CASSLQRGGVETQYF.

V and J are TRBV6-1 and TRBJ1-5, with D uncertain. V lost 7 bases, J lost 2 bases, and 15 bases lay in between. Germline lookup yields CDR1 MNHNS and CDR2 SASEGT. CDR3 length: 15 residues. This CDR3 reads CASNVAGIGNQPQHF. The CDR3 DNA sequence: TGTGCCAGCAATGTGGCGGGAATTGGCAATCAGCCCCAGCATTTT.

J is TRBJ1-4 and V is TRBV19; the D gene is possibly TRBD1 (6 bases). Germline V gene lookup returns CDR1 LNHDA and CDR2 SQIVND (reference sequence). CDR3 length: 15 residues. V dropped 6 bases and J dropped 8 bases, with 19 bases sitting between them. The CDR3 DNA sequence: TGTGCCAGTAGCCCCGGAGGAGGGGGGGGAGAAAAACTGTTTTTT. It encodes CASSPGGGGGEKLFF.

The chain carries TRBV11-2 and TRBJ2-5; 11 nucleotides align to TRBD2. The CDR3 runs to 19 residues. Germline CDR1 reads SGHAT; CDR2 reads FQNNGV. Trimming at V came to 3 bases and at J to 0 bases, leaving 12 bases not matched to a gene. The CDR3 is CASSFFSGGAGGNQETQYF. The CDR3 region has the DNA TGTGCCAGCAGCTTCTTTAGCGGGGGGGCCGGGGGAAACCAAGAGACCCAGTACTTC.

The chain employs TRBV6-5 and TRBJ2-7; 11 bases map to TRBD2. This CDR3 contains 14 residues. Germline CDR1 and CDR2: MNHEY and SVGAGI. J lost 6 bases, V lost 6 bases, and 7 bases had no gene match. CDR3 region: CASRRLAGPPEQYF. The CDR3 DNA reads as TGTGCCAGCAGAAGACTAGCGGGACCTCCCGAGCAGTACTTC.

This chain uses TRBV21-1 with TRBJ2-5; whether TRBD2, the table's D call, matches the DNA was not checked. TRBV21-1 is noted as a pseudogene. The CDR3 contains 18 residues. The CDR3 region has the DNA TGTGCCCGAGCAAGGCTAGTGGGAGGCGGACCGTACCAAGAGACCCAGTACTTC. Protein: CARARLVGGGPYQETQYF.

The chain uses TRBV6-6 and TRBJ2-7; TRBD1 agrees at 11 bases. The CDR3 consists of 15 residues. J was trimmed by 6 bases and V by 6 bases; bases with no gene match: 10. Germline values: CDR1 MNHNY, CDR2 SVGAGI (reference sequence). The CDR3: CASRDGQGAAGEQYF. CDR3 nucleotide sequence: TGTGCCAGCAGGGACGGACAGGGGGCTGCTGGCGAGCAGTACTTC.

The V and J genes are TRBV6-6 and TRBJ2-7, with 10 bases that match TRBD1. CDR3 length: 13 amino acids. Germline CDR1 is MNHNY and CDR2 is SVGAGI (reference sequence). V lost 9 bases to trimming and J lost 4 bases; unmatched junction nucleotides: 6. This CDR3 is CASRGQGKYEQYF. The CDR3 coding sequence is TGTGCCAGTAGGGGACAGGGGAAATACGAGCAGTACTTC.

The chain links TRBV18 to TRBJ1-6; 8 nucleotides align to TRBD1. V was clipped by 6 bases and J by 7 bases; unmatched bases: 8. The V gene's germline CDR1 is KGHSH and CDR2 LQKENI. The CDR3 contains 15 residues. The CDR3 loop reads CASSTGGSGNSPLHF. CDR3 sequence (DNA): TGTGCCAGCTCCACAGGGGGGTCAGGGAATTCACCCCTCCACTTT.

This chain joins TRBV5-1 and TRBJ2-6; 7 positions match TRBD2. CDR3 length: 15 residues. V gave up 7 bases and J gave up 4 bases; unmatched junction bases: 8. Germline values: CDR1 SGHRS, CDR2 YFSETQ. The CDR3 region is CASSKILAGANVLTF. The CDR3 nucleotides read TGCGCCAGCTCAAAGATACTAGCGGGGGCCAACGTCCTGACTTTC.